This TCR beta chain comes out of a study of CD8 T cells in ankylosing spondylitis. The study's findings and limits: A number of the motif variants had already been described in reactive arthritis synovial fluid and blood. A TCR beta motif made of several highly homologous variants seemed typical of ankylosing spondylitis blood. The study looked at matched synovial fluid samples from ankylosing spondylitis patients. Disease-linked clones were reported to be significantly enriched there.

This CDR3 has 14 amino acids. V lost 0 bases, J lost 8 bases, and 12 bases lay in between. CDR1 is SGHRS and CDR2 is YFSETQ in the germline V gene. This clonotype was recorded at least ten times. Its specificity is unknown. For TCR beta, libraries came from quantitative 5'-RACE with molecular barcodes. TCRdb fed the 5' RACE reads into MiXCR, producing one record per CDR3 protein. The sample has about 340,000 distinct CDR3 sequences; roughly 14% are singletons. The clonotype originates from a male donor with ankylosing spondylitis or in good health (not recorded which). Input material: blood, either unsorted or a sorted T cell fraction (not recorded which). The chain combines TRBV5-1 with TRBJ1-5; D unresolved. Written as DNA, the CDR3 is TGCGCCAGCAGCTTGGGCCCGGCCATCGAGCCCCAGCATTTT. Protein: CASSLGPAIEPQHF.